One sample yielded the 24 T cell receptor beta chains listed below, sequenced in a study of graft-versus-host responses after intestinal transplantation. Sequencing was performed with immunoSEQ multiplex PCR; in TCRdb, only in-frame clones are kept and a portion is missing. The sample includes 75,000 to 100,000 clones, approximately 92% seen only once; the top ten take around 15%. The specimen was PBMCs, collected about 450 days after intestinal transplant. The receptor set was obtained from a human patient who received an intestinal transplant, so some T cells may come from the graft donor.

The chain has TRBV13 and TRBJ2-2; D call uncertain. Per the germline V gene, CDR1 is PRHDT and CDR2 is FYEKMQ (reference sequence). V lost 5 bases and J 0 bases, leaving 7 bases between the germline ends. The CDR3 is made up of 14 amino acids. For the CDR3, the DNA is TGTGCCAGCAGCCCCGATTCGAACACCGGGGAGCTGTTTTTT. This translates into CASSPDSNTGELFF.

J is TRBJ1-1 and V is TRBV4-1; D ambiguous. Per germline, CDR1 MGHRA and CDR2 YSYEKL. Trimming removed 1 base at V and 1 base at J, with 13 bases between. The CDR3 is made up of 16 amino acids. CDR3 sequence: CASSQGWPGTNTEAFF. The DNA for the CDR3 is TGCGCCAGCAGCCAAGGGTGGCCGGGCACGAACACTGAAGCTTTCTTT.

This clone turned up a few times. This chain links TRBV9 with TRBJ2-7; no clear D. The length of the CDR3 is 14 residues. V lost 4 bases to trimming and J lost 0 bases, with 11 bases between them. Germline V CDR1 and CDR2: SGDLS, YYNGEE. DNA of the CDR3: TGTGCCAGCAGCCCGGACGGAGCCTCCTACGAGCAGTACTTC. Translating it yields CASSPDGASYEQYF.

The V call is TRBV11-2, the J call TRBJ2-2, with D hard to call. The CDR3 extends over 13 amino acids. CDR1 is SGHAT, CDR2 FQNNGV, per germline. V was trimmed by 5 bases and J by 7 bases, leaving 11 bases between them. CDR3 sequence (DNA): TGTGCCAGCAGCCCTCCGACTGGCGGGGAGCTGTTTTTT. As protein: CASSPPTGGELFF.

This clone has only one observation. J is TRBJ2-7 and V is TRBV7-9; TRBD1 aligns across 9 bases. V gave up 5 bases and J gave up 2 bases; unmatched junction bases: 7. Germline CDR1 is SEHNR and CDR2 is FQNEAQ (reference sequence). The CDR3 length is 15 residues. The CDR3 loop is CASSPRDRAPYEQYF. The CDR3 DNA reads as TGTGCCAGCAGCCCGAGGGACAGGGCCCCCTACGAGCAGTACTTC.

This chain links TRBV12-5 with TRBJ2-5; D unresolved. CDR1 and CDR2 (germline): LGHNT, FRNRAP. The V and J ends lost 6 bases and 4 bases respectively, with 12 bases between them. The CDR3 runs to 13 residues. Here the CDR3 DNA reads TGTGCTAGTGGCCTGATCATGGGAGAGACCCAGTACTTC. Protein: CASGLIMGETQYF.

V and J are TRBV11-1 and TRBJ1-1; perhaps TRBD1 as D (6 bases). Germline-derived CDR1 and CDR2 are SGHAT and FQDESV (reference sequence). The CDR3 has 13 residues. The V gene lost 5 bases and the J gene lost 4 bases, with 11 bases spanning the gap. For the CDR3, the DNA is TGTGCCAGCAGCCCGACAGGAGGCACTGAAGCTTTCTTT. Its translation is CASSPTGGTEAFF.

This sequence joins TRBV6-1 and TRBJ2-1; TRBD1 might be the D (6 bases). The CDR3 covers 16 residues. Germline V gene sequence: CDR1 MNHNS, CDR2 SASEGT. V lost 3 bases, J lost 1 base, and 13 bases lay in between. CDR3 amino acids: CASSEITGRSYNEQFF. Written as DNA, the CDR3 is TGTGCCAGCAGTGAGATTACAGGGCGGTCCTACAATGAGCAGTTCTTC.

The chain carries TRBV2 and TRBJ2-5; TRBD2 aligns across 8 bases. With V trimmed by 1 base and J by 2 bases, 6 bases remained unmatched. The germline V gene has CDR1 SNHLY and CDR2 FYNNEI. The CDR3 consists of 16 residues. The CDR3 protein is CASSEGLSSGQETQYF. The CDR3 DNA follows: TGTGCCAGCAGTGAAGGATTGTCTAGCGGGCAAGAGACCCAGTACTTC. Variable domain in full (rest from reference TRBV2 and TRBJ2-5): EPEVTQTPSHQVTQMGQEVILRCVPISNHLYFYWYRQILGQKVEFLVSFYNNEISEKSEIFDDQFSVERPDGSNFTLKIRSTKLEDSAMYFCASSEGLSSGQETQYFGPGTRLLVL.

The genes are TRBV9 and TRBJ2-3; 12 bases are a match to TRBD2. CDR1 is SGDLS, CDR2 YYNGEE, per germline. CDR3 length equals 17 residues. The junction had 10 bases not matched to a gene; V was cut back by 7 bases and J by 1 base. CDR3 DNA sequence: TGTGCCAGCGGCGCGGAGACTAGCGGGGGCCGCACAGATACGCAGTATTTT. As protein: CASGAETSGGRTDTQYF.

The chain employs TRBV12-5 and TRBJ2-2; 9 positions match TRBD2. CDR3 length: 16 amino acids. Unmatched junction bases numbered 7, after V lost 2 bases and J lost 6 bases. CDR1 and CDR2 (germline): LGHNT, FRNRAP. The CDR3 coding sequence is TGTGCTAGTGGTTTGCTAGCGGGGCGCGGGCCCGGGGAGCTGTTTTTT. It codes for CASGLLAGRGPGELFF. Supplemented by reference TRBV12-5 and TRBJ2-2, the full variable domain reads DARVTQTPRHKVTEMGQEVTMRCQPILGHNTVFWYRQTMMQGLELLAYFRNRAPLDDSGMPKDRFSAEMPDATLATLKIQPSEPRDSAVYFCASGLLAGRGPGELFFGEGSRLTVL.

The table lists this clone with a count of one. The genes are TRBV5-1 and TRBJ1-3; no clear D. CDR3 length equals 11 residues. CDR1 is SGHRS and CDR2 is YFSETQ in the germline V gene. The V and J ends lost 4 bases and 8 bases respectively, with 7 bases between them. The chain's CDR3 is CASSRGDTIYF. The CDR3 coding sequence is TGCGCCAGCAGCCGCGGAGACACCATATATTTT.

The chain uses TRBV27 and TRBJ2-7, with 8 bases matching TRBD1. The length of the CDR3 is 14 residues. CDR1 MNHEY and CDR2 SMNVEV come from the germline V gene (reference sequence). V shed 6 bases, J shed 2 bases, and the junction held 6 bases outside the gene matches. CDR3 in amino acids: CASRDGTGAYEQYF. The CDR3, as DNA: TGTGCCAGCAGGGACGGGACAGGAGCCTACGAGCAGTACTTC.

V is TRBV25-1 and J is TRBJ2-1; maybe TRBD2 (6 bases). CDR1 and CDR2 from the germline V gene are MGHDK and SYGVNS. V lost 3 bases and J lost 8, with 23 bases in between. This CDR3 has 17 amino acids. CDR3 sequence reads: CASSDSLRGSVVDEQFF. In DNA form, the CDR3 reads TGTGCCAGCAGTGATTCCCTACGGGGGTCAGTAGTGGATGAGCAGTTCTTC. Full variable domain (remainder filled in from reference TRBV25-1 and TRBJ2-1): EADIYQTPRYLVIGTGKKITLECSQTMGHDKMYWYQQDPGMELHLIHYSYGVNSTEKGDLSSESTVSRIRTEHFPLTLESARPSHTSQYLCASSDSLRGSVVDEQFFGPGTRLTVL.

The chain employs TRBV7-3 and TRBJ2-1; D perhaps matches TRBD2 (6 bases). Trimming took off 5 bases at V and 8 bases at J, with 16 bases between the two ends. The CDR3 has 14 residues. Germline CDR1 reads SGHTA; CDR2 reads FQGTGA. CDR3 bases: TGTGCCAGCAGCCGCACCGGGGGAAGCTATGAGCAGTTCTTC. Its protein is CASSRTGGSYEQFF.

V and J are TRBV9 and TRBJ2-7; D is unresolved. The V end lost 3 bases, the J end lost 0 bases, and 10 bases lay between the germline ends. Germline-derived CDR1 and CDR2 are SGDLS and YYNGEE. The CDR3 length is 14 residues. CDR3 amino acids: CASSATPSSYEQYF. Here the CDR3 DNA reads TGTGCCAGCAGCGCCACCCCTAGCTCCTACGAGCAGTACTTC.

The chain has TRBV7-9 and TRBJ1-5; TRBD1 aligns across 7 bases. Trimming cost V 5 bases and J 7 bases; bases outside gene matches: 5. CDR3 size: 13 residues. Germline lookup yields CDR1 SEHNR and CDR2 FQNEAQ (reference sequence). CDR3 sequence (DNA): TGTGCCAGCAGCCGGGACAGTGAGCAGCCCCAGCATTTT. Its protein is CASSRDSEQPQHF.

The V call is TRBV7-8, the J call TRBJ2-7, with TRBD1 matching 9 bases. V was clipped by 9 bases and J by 2 bases; unmatched bases: 11. CDR3 length equals 15 residues. Germline CDR1 and CDR2: SGHVS and FQNEAQ. CDR3 sequence (DNA): TGTGCCAGTGGGGGGGCGGGACAGGGTACCTACGAGCAGTACTTC. Translation: CASGGAGQGTYEQYF.

This clone was seen a handful of times. The chain joins TRBV5-4 to TRBJ1-6; D may be TRBD1 (5 bases). The V end lost 4 bases, the J end lost 8 bases, and 10 bases lay between the germline ends. The V gene's germline CDR1 is SGHNT and CDR2 YYREEE (reference sequence). CDR3 length: 13 residues. DNA for the CDR3: TGTGCCAGCAGCAGGGGTGGGGATTCACCCCTCCACTTT. Translated: CASSRGGDSPLHF.

This clone was detected only once. V usage is TRBV9 and J usage is TRBJ1-1; D remains unclear. With 3 bases removed from V and 3 bases from J, the gap between germline ends came to 12 bases. Germline loops: CDR1 SGDLS, CDR2 YYNGEE. This CDR3 spans 14 amino acids. The CDR3 coding sequence is TGTGCCAGCAGCGCTGGTAGGTCTTACACTGAAGCTTTCTTT. Protein: CASSAGRSYTEAFF.

Points on this clone: The identical CDR3 is also encoded by other nucleotide sequences in the sample. V is TRBV2 and J is TRBJ2-7, with no clear D. The CDR3 has 14 amino acids. Trimming pared 9 bases from V and 0 bases from J, leaving 15 bases between. CDR1 and CDR2 from the germline V gene are SNHLY and FYNNEI. In DNA, the CDR3 is TGTGCCAGTCGACGGTCTGTGAGCTCCTACGAGCAGTACTTC. This translates into CASRRSVSSYEQYF.

This chain joins TRBV19 and TRBJ2-2; 7 bases fit TRBD2. This CDR3 is built from 15 residues. In germline, CDR1 is LNHDA, CDR2 SQIVND (reference sequence). The J segment lost 1 base and the V segment lost 6 bases, leaving 5 bases of the junction unmatched. CDR3: CASRRAGVNTGELFF. For the CDR3, the DNA is TGTGCCAGTAGGAGGGCGGGGGTGAACACCGGGGAGCTGTTTTTT.

The V call is TRBV6-6, the J call TRBJ1-5; a weak D match, TRBD1 (5 bases). V dropped 6 bases and J dropped 5 bases, with 17 bases sitting between them. Germline V lookup: CDR1 MNHNY, CDR2 SVGAGI (reference sequence). The CDR3 has 15 residues. CDR3 coding DNA: TGTGCCAGCAGACCGGGGGGAGATCCGTATCAGCCCCAGCATTTT. Protein sequence: CASRPGGDPYQPQHF.

The rearrangement joins TRBV19 to TRBJ2-3; 10 nucleotides agree with TRBD2. The V gene end was trimmed by 4 bases and the J gene end by 5 bases; junction bases not matched to a gene: 3. Per germline, CDR1 LNHDA and CDR2 SQIVND (reference sequence). CDR3 length: 14 amino acids. This chain's CDR3 is CASSKRGGRDTQYF. The CDR3 coding sequence is TGTGCCAGTAGTAAGCGGGGGGGTAGAGATACGCAGTATTTT.